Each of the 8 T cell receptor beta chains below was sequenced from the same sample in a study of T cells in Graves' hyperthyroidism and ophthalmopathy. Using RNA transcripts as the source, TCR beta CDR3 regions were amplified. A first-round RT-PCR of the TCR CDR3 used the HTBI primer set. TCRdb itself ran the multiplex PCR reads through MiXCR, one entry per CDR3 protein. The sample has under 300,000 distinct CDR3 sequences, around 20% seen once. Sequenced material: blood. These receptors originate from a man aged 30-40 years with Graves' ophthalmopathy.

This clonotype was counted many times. The chain's CDR3 is CASTTGLAGGSDTQYF. The CDR3 DNA sequence: TGCGCCAGCACCACGGGACTAGCGGGAGGGTCGGATACGCAGTATTTT. The chain recombines TRBV5-1 with TRBJ2-3; TRBD2 matches 16 bases. The CDR3 extends over 16 amino acids. CDR1 and CDR2 (germline): SGHRS, YFSETQ. Losses at the gene ends were 6 bases for V and 6 bases for J; bases not matched to a gene: 7. The full variable domain, its missing parts supplied by reference TRBV5-1 and TRBJ2-3, is KAGVTQTPRYLIKTRGQQVTLSCSPISGHRSVSWYQQTPGQGLQFLFEYFSETQRNKGNFPGRFSGRQFSNSRSEMNVSTLELGDSALYLCASTTGLAGGSDTQYFGPGTRLTVL.

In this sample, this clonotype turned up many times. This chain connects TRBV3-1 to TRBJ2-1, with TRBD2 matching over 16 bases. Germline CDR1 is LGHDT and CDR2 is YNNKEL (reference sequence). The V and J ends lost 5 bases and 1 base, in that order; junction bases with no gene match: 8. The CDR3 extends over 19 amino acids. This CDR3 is CASSRPGLAGGGSYNEQFF. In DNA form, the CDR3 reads TGTGCCAGCAGCAGACCGGGACTAGCGGGAGGGGGTTCCTACAATGAGCAGTTCTTC.

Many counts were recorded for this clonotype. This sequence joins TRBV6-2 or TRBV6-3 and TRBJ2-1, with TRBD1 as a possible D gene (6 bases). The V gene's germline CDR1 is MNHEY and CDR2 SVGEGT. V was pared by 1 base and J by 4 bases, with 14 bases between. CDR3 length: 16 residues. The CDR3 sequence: CASSYWPGTRYNEQFF. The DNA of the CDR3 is TGTGCCAGCAGTTACTGGCCAGGGACAAGGTACAATGAGCAGTTCTTC.

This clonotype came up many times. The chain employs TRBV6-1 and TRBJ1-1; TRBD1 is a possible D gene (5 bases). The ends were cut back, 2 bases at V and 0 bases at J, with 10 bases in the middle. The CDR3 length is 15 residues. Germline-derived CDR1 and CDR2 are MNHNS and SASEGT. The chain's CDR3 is CASSEMGQMNTEAFF. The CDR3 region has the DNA TGTGCCAGCAGTGAAATGGGGCAGATGAACACTGAAGCTTTCTTT.

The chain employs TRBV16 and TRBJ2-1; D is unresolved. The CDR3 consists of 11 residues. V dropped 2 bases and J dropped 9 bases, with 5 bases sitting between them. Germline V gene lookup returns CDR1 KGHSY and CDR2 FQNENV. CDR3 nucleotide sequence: TGTGCCAGCAGCCAAATGAGTGAGCAGTTCTTC. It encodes CASSQMSEQFF. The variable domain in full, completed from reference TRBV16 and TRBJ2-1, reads GEEVAQTPKHLVRGEGQKAKLYCAPIKGHSYVFWYQQVLKNEFKFLISFQNENVFDETGMPKERFSAKCLPNSPCSLEIQATKLEDSAVYFCASSQMSEQFFGPGTRLTVL.

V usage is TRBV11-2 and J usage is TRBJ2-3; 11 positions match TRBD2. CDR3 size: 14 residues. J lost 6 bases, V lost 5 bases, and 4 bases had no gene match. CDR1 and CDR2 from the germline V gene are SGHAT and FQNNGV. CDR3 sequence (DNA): TGTGCCAGCAGCGATAGCGGGAGGGCGGATACGCAGTATTTT. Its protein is CASSDSGRADTQYF.

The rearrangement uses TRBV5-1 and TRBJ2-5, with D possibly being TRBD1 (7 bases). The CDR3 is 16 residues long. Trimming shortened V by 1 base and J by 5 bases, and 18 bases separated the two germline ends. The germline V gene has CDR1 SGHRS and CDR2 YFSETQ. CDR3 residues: CASSLTVPTGRETQYF. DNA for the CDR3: TGCGCCAGCAGCTTGACCGTACCGACAGGGAGGGAGACCCAGTACTTC.

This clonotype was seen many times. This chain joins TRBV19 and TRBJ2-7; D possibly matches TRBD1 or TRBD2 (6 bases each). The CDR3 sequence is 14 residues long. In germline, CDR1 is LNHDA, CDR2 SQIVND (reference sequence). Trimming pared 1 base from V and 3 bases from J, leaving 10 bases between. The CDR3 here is CASSIGGGLYEQYF. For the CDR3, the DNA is TGTGCCAGTAGTATAGGAGGGGGGCTCTACGAGCAGTACTTC.